This T cell receptor beta chain comes out of a study of beta chain features in type 1 diabetes. CDR1 is GTSNPN, CDR2 SVGIG, per germline (reference sequence). CDR3 length: 16 amino acids. V was shortened by 3 bases and J by 0 bases, with 14 bases between the two germline ends. This clone was observed a few times. What was sequenced were expressed TCRB transcripts, since all of the isolated RNA had been reverse transcribed. Sequenced by immunoSEQ multiplex PCR; TCRdb stores in-frame clones only, minus some. The profile covers about 410,000 clones, with more than 11% appearing a single time and roughly 0.04% taken by the ten largest.

V gene TRBV30 combines with J gene TRBJ2-2; D unclear. The sample was naive CD4+ T cells from blood. This TCR derives from a man younger than 40 in good health. The CDR3 here is CAWRLLARANTGELFF. The DNA for the CDR3 is TGTGCCTGGAGGCTCTTGGCGAGAGCGAACACCGGGGAGCTGTTTTTT. The variable domain in full, with the rest retrieved from reference TRBV30 and TRBJ2-2, is SQTIHQWPATLVQPVGSPLSLECTVEGTSNPNLYWYRQAAGRGLQLLFYSVGIGQISSEVPQNLSASRPQDRQFILSSKKLLLSDSGFYLCAWRLLARANTGELFFGEGSRLTVL.